The 23 T cell receptor beta chains presented below share a single source sample, sequenced in a study of CD8 T cells in ankylosing spondylitis. Using its own MiXCR run on the 5' RACE reads, TCRdb lists one record per CDR3 protein. This table holds about 240,000 distinct CDR3 sequences, over 8.5% found once. The sample was blood, either unsorted or a sorted T cell fraction (not recorded which). The receptors here all came from a male donor with ankylosing spondylitis or in good health (not recorded which).

The sample holds many counts of this clonotype. The chain has TRBV7-3 and TRBJ2-1; 7 bases fit TRBD2. Per germline, CDR1 SGHTA and CDR2 FQGTGA. V lost 1 base and J lost 0; bases outside the gene matches: 15. The CDR3 has 20 amino acids. The DNA for the CDR3 is TGTGCCAGCAGCTTAAGACGGGCGGGAGTGAGTACTAGCTCCTACAATGAGCAGTTCTTC. Translating gives CASSLRRAGVSTSSYNEQFF.

This clonotype was counted ten times or more. The chain combines TRBV6-1 with TRBJ2-7; D is unresolved. V lost 9 bases and J 7 bases, leaving 4 bases between the germline ends. This CDR3 contains 8 residues. The germline V gene encodes CDR1 MNHNS and CDR2 SASEGT. CDR3 nucleotide sequence: TGTGCCAGGGAAGAGCAGTACTTC. This gives the protein CAREEQYF.

A note on this clonotype: This may be a read error, as it is one base from a much larger clone. The chain combines TRBV12-3 or TRBV12-4 with TRBJ1-2; perhaps TRBD1 as D (5 bases). The length of the CDR3 is 14 residues. V dropped 5 bases and J dropped 0 bases, with 10 bases sitting between them. The CDR3 DNA sequence: TGTGCCAGCAGTCTAGGCAGGGCTAACTATGGCTACACCTTC. This sequence encodes CASSLGRANYGYTF.

This clonotype showed up many times. CDR3 amino acids: CASSLEAVRVSVEAFF. In DNA, the CDR3 is TGTGCCAGCAGCTTAGAAGCGGTGCGGGTGTCTGTTGAAGCTTTCTTT. This chain links TRBV7-9 with TRBJ1-1, with no clear D. CDR3 length equals 16 residues. V was shortened by 1 base and J by 7 bases, with 19 bases between the two germline ends. Germline assignment: CDR1 SEHNR and CDR2 FQNEAQ (reference sequence).

The V and J genes are TRBV5-1 and TRBJ2-5; 12 bases are a match to TRBD2. CDR1 SGHRS and CDR2 YFSETQ come from the germline V gene. This CDR3 contains 15 residues. With V trimmed by 4 bases and J by 5 bases, 6 bases remained unmatched. CDR3 loop: CASSGTSGRLETQYF. CDR3 nucleotides: TGCGCCAGCAGCGGCACTAGCGGGAGGCTTGAGACCCAGTACTTC.

This clonotype was recorded at least ten times. V gene TRBV10-3 combines with J gene TRBJ1-5; weak D call: TRBD1 (6 bases). V was cut by 6 bases and J by 4 bases, with 16 bases left in between. Germline V CDR1 and CDR2: ENHRY, SYGVKD. The CDR3 length is 15 residues. DNA of the CDR3: TGTGCCATCAGACAGGGCCTGGGTGGAAATCAGCCCCAGCATTTT. The encoded protein is CAIRQGLGGNQPQHF.

There are many counts of this clonotype. CDR3 loop: CSARGSSGGRPSKNIQYF. CDR3 nucleotide sequence: TGCAGTGCTAGAGGGTCTAGCGGGGGGAGGCCGTCCAAAAACATTCAGTACTTC. This chain uses TRBV20-1 with TRBJ2-4; the match to TRBD2 covers 11 bases. The V and J ends lost 1 base and 2 bases, in that order; junction bases with no gene match: 10. The CDR3 has 18 amino acids. Germline CDR1 and CDR2: DFQATT and SNEGSKA (reference sequence).

This clonotype occurred a few times. The V and J genes are TRBV11-2 and TRBJ1-2; no clear D. The germline V gene encodes CDR1 SGHAT and CDR2 FQNNGV. V was clipped by 0 bases and J by 4 bases, with 9 bases between them. CDR3 length equals 14 residues. CDR3 sequence (DNA): TGTGCCAGCAGCTTAGATCGAGGAACCTATGGCTACACCTTC. It specifies CASSLDRGTYGYTF.

Ten or more counts support this clonotype. The rearrangement joins TRBV20-1 to TRBJ2-5, with D maybe TRBD1 (6 bases). V dropped 1 base and J dropped 5 bases, with 14 bases sitting between them. The CDR3 runs 14 residues. Germline V gene sequence: CDR1 DFQATT, CDR2 SNEGSKA (reference sequence). Written as DNA, the CDR3 is TGCAGTGCTAGAGCTGACAGGCTTTGGGAGACCCAGTACTTC. It is translated as CSARADRLWETQYF.

There are many counts of this clonotype. This chain links TRBV5-1 with TRBJ1-3, with D maybe TRBD1 (6 bases). The ends were cut back, 4 bases at V and 1 base at J, with 12 bases in the middle. The CDR3 has 15 residues. CDR1 SGHRS and CDR2 YFSETQ come from the germline V gene. For the CDR3, the DNA is TGCGCCAGCAGCAGAAACAGGGCGTCTGGAAACACCATATATTTT. Protein product: CASSRNRASGNTIYF.

At least ten counts were recorded for this clonotype. The chain uses TRBV7-2 and TRBJ2-7; possible D gene TRBD2, 6 bases. This CDR3 has 14 amino acids. Trimming left V 5 bases short and J 6 bases short, with 17 bases between. Per germline, CDR1 SGHTA and CDR2 FQGNSA. Here the CDR3 DNA reads TGTGCCAGCAGCCTACAAGGCGGGGTTTTCGAGCAGTACTTC. It yields the protein CASSLQGGVFEQYF.

This clonotype was seen at least ten times. The junction shows a germline mismatch at one end, possibly a read error. The chain links TRBV5-1 to TRBJ2-1; either TRBD1 or TRBD2 may supply D (5 bases each). The CDR3 consists of 15 residues. In germline, CDR1 is SGHRS, CDR2 YFSETQ. The CDR3 DNA is TGTGCCAGCAGCTTAGGGACGCCCTCCTACAATGAGCAGTTCTTC. Its protein product is CASSLGTPSYNEQFF.

This clonotype was counted at least ten times. For the CDR3, the DNA is TGCAGTGCTACCGGGCCCTCGACCGGGGAGCTGTTTTTT. Translating it yields CSATGPSTGELFF. The chain combines TRBV20-1 with TRBJ2-2; D uncertain. The ends were cut back, 4 bases at V and 5 bases at J, with 11 bases in the middle. The CDR3 is 13 residues long. Per the germline V gene, CDR1 is DFQATT and CDR2 is SNEGSKA (reference sequence).

This clonotype appeared many times. The chain employs TRBV29-1 and TRBJ1-2, with TRBD1 as a possible D gene (6 bases). Per germline, CDR1 SQVTM and CDR2 ANQGSEA. The CDR3 contains 17 residues. Between the trimmed V and J ends, which lost 0 bases and 0 bases, there was a span of 17 bases. As DNA, the CDR3 is TGCAGCGTTGAAGAGGGGGCAGGGGCCCCGTCTAACTATGGCTACACCTTC. It specifies CSVEEGAGAPSNYGYTF.

V is TRBV19 and J is TRBJ2-1, with D uncertain. There are 16 residues in the CDR3. Trimming pared 5 bases from V and 0 bases from J, leaving 14 bases between. Germline V lookup: CDR1 LNHDA, CDR2 SQIVND (reference sequence). CDR3 DNA: TGTGCCAGTAGTCCCCTAACCGGTAGCTCCTACAATGAGCAGTTCTTC. This sequence encodes CASSPLTGSSYNEQFF.

The table lists this clonotype with many counts. The J gene is TRBJ2-6, the V gene TRBV28, with D maybe TRBD1 (6 bases). Looked up from germline, CDR1 is MDHEN and CDR2 is SYDVKM. The CDR3 has 17 amino acids. The ends were cut back, 8 bases at V and 1 base at J, with 18 bases in the middle. Here the CDR3 reads CASAGTTFLSGANVLTF. The CDR3 nucleotides read TGTGCCAGCGCCGGGACAACATTTTTATCTGGGGCCAACGTCCTGACTTTC. Combining the CDR3 with reference TRBV28 and TRBJ2-6 gives the whole variable domain DVKVTQSSRYLVKRTGEKVFLECVQDMDHENMFWYRQDPGLGLRLIYFSYDVKMKEKGDIPEGYSVSREKKERFSLILESASTNQTSMYLCASAGTTFLSGANVLTFGAGSRLTVL.

This clonotype was detected many times. The chain couples TRBV12-3 or TRBV12-4 to TRBJ2-2; TRBD2 aligns across 11 bases. This CDR3 is built from 16 residues. The ends lost 6 bases at V and 4 bases at J; junction bases unmatched: 7. Here the CDR3 reads CASRAGTSGLTGELFF. CDR3 DNA sequence: TGTGCCAGCAGGGCTGGGACTAGCGGACTCACCGGGGAGCTGTTTTTT.

The gene calls are TRBV30 and TRBJ1-4; no clear D gene. This CDR3 spans 13 amino acids. V was cut by 0 bases and J by 3 bases, with 5 bases left in between. The germline V gene has CDR1 GTSNPN and CDR2 SVGIG (reference sequence). CDR3 DNA sequence: TGTGCCTGGAGTGTACAGTCTAATGAAAAACTGTTTTTT. This sequence encodes CAWSVQSNEKLFF.

The chain uses TRBV30 and TRBJ2-5; 8 bases align to TRBD2. The V segment lost 1 base and the J segment 2 bases; nucleotides outside the gene matches: 6. Germline V lookup: CDR1 GTSNPN, CDR2 SVGIG (reference sequence). The CDR3 covers 15 residues. CDR3 nucleotide sequence: TGTGCCTGGAGTGATATAGCGGGGAGACAAGAGACCCAGTACTTC. It encodes CAWSDIAGRQETQYF. Drawing the rest from reference TRBV30 and TRBJ2-5, the complete variable domain is SQTIHQWPATLVQPVGSPLSLECTVEGTSNPNLYWYRQAAGRGLQLLFYSVGIGQISSEVPQNLSASRPQDRQFILSSKKLLLSDSGFYLCAWSDIAGRQETQYFGPGTRLLVL.

This clonotype was picked up many times. The chain employs TRBV27 and TRBJ2-7; 9 bases map to TRBD2. V trimming: 6 bases; J trimming: 0 bases; junction bases outside the gene matches: 9. This CDR3 is 16 amino acids long. The germline CDR1 and CDR2 sequences are MNHEY and SMNVEV (reference sequence). CDR3 region: CASSDLTSGSSYEQYF. In nucleotides, the CDR3 is TGTGCCAGCAGCGACTTGACTAGCGGAAGCTCCTACGAGCAGTACTTC.

This clonotype appeared many times. The chain recombines TRBV29-1 with TRBJ1-1, with a weak D call TRBD1 (5 bases). CDR1 is SQVTM, CDR2 ANQGSEA, per germline. The V end lost 1 base, the J end lost 1 base, and 10 bases lay between the germline ends. The CDR3 runs 14 residues. The CDR3 sequence: CSVEAQATNTEAFF. The CDR3 nucleotides read TGCAGCGTTGAAGCACAGGCCACGAACACTGAAGCTTTCTTT.

The chain links TRBV7-8 to TRBJ2-7; D is possibly TRBD1 (5 bases). In germline, CDR1 is SGHVS, CDR2 FQNEAQ. The CDR3 loop spans 15 amino acids. V lost 2 bases and J 3 bases, leaving 14 bases between the germline ends. This CDR3 reads CASSLRPREIYEQYF. DNA of the CDR3: TGTGCCAGCAGCTTACGCCCCAGGGAAATCTACGAGCAGTACTTC.

This clonotype was seen only a few times. The rearrangement uses TRBV7-6 and TRBJ2-6, with D maybe TRBD1 (6 bases). This CDR3 contains 15 residues. Germline loops: CDR1 SGHVS, CDR2 FNYEAQ. With 4 bases removed from V and 2 bases from J, the gap between germline ends came to 9 bases. The CDR3 loop reads CASSSTGTGANVLTF. The CDR3 DNA follows: TGTGCCAGCAGCTCTACAGGGACTGGGGCCAACGTCCTGACTTTC. Combining the CDR3 with reference TRBV7-6 and TRBJ2-6 gives the whole variable domain GAGVSQSPRYKVTKRGQDVALRCDPISGHVSLYWYRQALGQGPEFLTYFNYEAQQDKSGLPNDRFSAERPEGSISTLTIQRTEQRDSAMYRCASSSTGTGANVLTFGAGSRLTVL.